The 8 T cell receptor beta chains below come from one sample, sequenced in a study of blood T cell repertoires in COVID-19. Data came from immunoSEQ multiplex PCR; TCRdb stores just in-frame clones and leaves some out. The sample records roughly 46,000 clones, 85% to 90% being singletons. Input material: peripheral blood. The origin of the receptors is a man aged 50 or older with active COVID-19.

The chain couples TRBV29-1 to TRBJ1-1, with unresolved D. With 1 base removed from V and 4 bases from J, the gap between germline ends came to 7 bases. The CDR3 sequence is 12 residues long. The germline V gene has CDR1 SQVTM and CDR2 ANQGSEA. This CDR3 reads CSVEGGITEAFF. The CDR3 DNA sequence: TGCAGCGTTGAAGGAGGGATCACTGAAGCTTTCTTT.

The chain recombines TRBV2 with TRBJ2-3; no clear D. Germline V gene lookup returns CDR1 SNHLY and CDR2 FYNNEI. The V gene lost 7 bases and the J gene lost 2 bases, with 7 bases spanning the gap. The CDR3 length is 12 residues. The CDR3 protein is CASNENTDTQYF. The DNA for the CDR3 is TGTGCCAGCAACGAGAACACAGATACGCAGTATTTT.

The gene calls are TRBV3-1 (or the pseudogene TRBV3-2) and TRBJ2-7; maybe TRBD2 (6 bases). CDR3 length: 14 residues. With 4 bases removed from V and 7 bases from J, the gap between germline ends came to 17 bases. CDR1 and CDR2 (germline): LGHDT, YNNKEL (reference sequence). Here the CDR3 reads CASSPSDSGLEQYF. The DNA for the CDR3 is TGTGCCAGCAGCCCTTCCGATAGCGGTCTGGAGCAGTACTTC.

This clone was recorded only once. J is TRBJ1-4 and V is TRBV10-3; tentative D call: TRBD1 (5 bases). Trimming took off 6 bases at V and 4 bases at J, with 12 bases between the two ends. The CDR3 is made up of 14 amino acids. CDR1 and CDR2 (germline): ENHRY, SYGVKD. CDR3 sequence (DNA): TGTGCCATCAGCGGAGGAGGGGTTAATGAAAAACTGTTTTTT. Residues: CAISGGGVNEKLFF.

The table lists this clone with a few counts. The chain recombines TRBV5-1 with TRBJ2-1, with D maybe TRBD2 (5 bases). CDR1 and CDR2 (germline): SGHRS, YFSETQ. Between the trimmed V and J ends, which lost 1 base and 9 bases, there was a span of 11 bases. This CDR3 has 13 amino acids. CDR3 sequence: CASSLTLRGEQFF. The CDR3 DNA sequence: TGCGCCAGCAGCTTGACTCTTCGGGGTGAGCAGTTCTTC.

V usage is TRBV24-1 and J usage is TRBJ1-2; D remains ambiguous. Germline CDR1 KGHDR, CDR2 SFDVKD. Trimming cost V 5 bases and J 4 bases, with 10 bases left between them. This CDR3 contains 13 residues. This chain's CDR3 is CATSGANRYGYTF. The CDR3 DNA is TGTGCCACCAGTGGGGCGAATCGCTATGGCTACACCTTC.

This clone has only one observation. This chain uses TRBV24-1 with TRBJ2-1; 12 positions match TRBD2. The CDR3 length is 16 residues. Per germline, CDR1 KGHDR and CDR2 SFDVKD. Trimming took 3 bases from V and 4 from J; bases not matched to a gene: 3. CDR3 sequence (DNA): TGTGCCACCAGTGATCAGGGACTAGCGGGTTACAATGAGCAGTTCTTC. Protein: CATSDQGLAGYNEQFF.

The rearrangement uses TRBV5-1 and TRBJ2-7, with D perhaps matching TRBD2 (6 bases). This CDR3 region has 15 residues. V dropped 5 bases and J dropped 5 bases, with 20 bases sitting between them. The germline CDR1 and CDR2 sequences are SGHRS and YFSETQ. In nucleotides, the CDR3 is TGCGCCAGCAGGACGCAGTGGGGGGTAACCCACGAGCAGTACTTC. It yields the protein CASRTQWGVTHEQYF.